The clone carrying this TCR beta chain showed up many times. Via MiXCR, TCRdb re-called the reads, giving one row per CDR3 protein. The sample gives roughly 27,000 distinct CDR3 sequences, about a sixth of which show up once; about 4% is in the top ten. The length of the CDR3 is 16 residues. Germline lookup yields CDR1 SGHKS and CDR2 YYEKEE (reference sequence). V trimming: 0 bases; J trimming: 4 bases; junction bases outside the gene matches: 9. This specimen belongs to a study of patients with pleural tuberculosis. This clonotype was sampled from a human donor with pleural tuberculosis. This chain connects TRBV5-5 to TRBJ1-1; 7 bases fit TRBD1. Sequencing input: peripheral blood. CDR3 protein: CASSLAADRQVTEAFF. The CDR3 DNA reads TGTGCCAGCAGCTTGGCCGCGGACAGGCAGGTCACTGAAGCTTTCTTT. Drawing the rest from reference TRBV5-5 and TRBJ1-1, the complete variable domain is DAGVTQSPTHLIKTRGQQVTLRCSPISGHKSVSWYQQVLGQGPQFIFQYYEKEERGRGNFPDRFSARQFPNYSSELNVNALLLGDSALYLCASSLAADRQVTEAFFGQGTRLTVV.